This T cell receptor beta chain was recorded in a study of Ad26.COV2.S vaccination and SARS-CoV-2 variants. Study background: The authors gave Ad26.COV2.S intramuscularly, either once or twice 56 days apart.

CDR3 length equals 16 residues. V was clipped by 0 bases and J by 3 bases, with 15 bases between them. Germline loops: CDR1 SGHNT, CDR2 YYREEE (reference sequence). Clones were read by immunoSEQ multiplex PCR, and TCRdb kept only the in-frame ones, dropping some. This sample has about 370,000 clones, with over 75% found just once. Documented treatment: 15 to 20 received Ad26.COV2.S at low or high dose, single or two shots; about 5 received placebo; per-sample allocation not given. Following the first vaccine or placebo injection, samples were taken on day 63. The rearrangement joins TRBV5-4 to TRBJ1-1, with D uncertain. The sequenced sample was peripheral blood, obtained in a trial of Ad26.COV2.S vaccine versus placebo. The sequence was collected from a person aged 18-65 years who received the Ad26.COV2.S COVID-19 vaccine or a placebo. The CDR3 sequence is CASSLAGYGGYTEAFF. The CDR3 nucleotides read TGTGCCAGCAGCTTGGCGGGTTACGGTGGTTACACTGAAGCTTTCTTT.